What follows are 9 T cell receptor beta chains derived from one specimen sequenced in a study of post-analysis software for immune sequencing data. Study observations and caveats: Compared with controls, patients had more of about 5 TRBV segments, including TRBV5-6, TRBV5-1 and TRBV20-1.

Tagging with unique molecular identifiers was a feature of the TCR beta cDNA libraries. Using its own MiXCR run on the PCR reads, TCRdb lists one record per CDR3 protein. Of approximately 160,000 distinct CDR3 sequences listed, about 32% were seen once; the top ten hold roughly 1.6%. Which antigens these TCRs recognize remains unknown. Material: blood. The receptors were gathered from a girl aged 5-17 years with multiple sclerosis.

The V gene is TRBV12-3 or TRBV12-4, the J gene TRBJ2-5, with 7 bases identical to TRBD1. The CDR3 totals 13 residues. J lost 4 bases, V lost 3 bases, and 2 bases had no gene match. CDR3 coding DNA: TGTGCCAGCAGTTTGACAGGGATAGAGACCCAGTACTTC. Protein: CASSLTGIETQYF.

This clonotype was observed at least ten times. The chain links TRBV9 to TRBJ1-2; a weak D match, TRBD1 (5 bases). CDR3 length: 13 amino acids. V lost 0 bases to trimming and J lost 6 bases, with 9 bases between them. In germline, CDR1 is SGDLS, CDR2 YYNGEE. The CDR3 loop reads CASSVAGRDGYTF. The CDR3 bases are TGTGCCAGCAGCGTAGCAGGGCGGGATGGCTACACCTTC.

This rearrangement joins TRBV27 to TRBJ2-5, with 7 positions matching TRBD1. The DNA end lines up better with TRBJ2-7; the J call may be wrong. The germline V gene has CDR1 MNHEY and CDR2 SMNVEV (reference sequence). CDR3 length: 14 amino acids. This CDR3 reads CASSAIPGQYEQYF. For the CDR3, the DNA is TGTGCCAGCAGCGCCATCCCGGGACAGTACGAGCAGTACTTC.

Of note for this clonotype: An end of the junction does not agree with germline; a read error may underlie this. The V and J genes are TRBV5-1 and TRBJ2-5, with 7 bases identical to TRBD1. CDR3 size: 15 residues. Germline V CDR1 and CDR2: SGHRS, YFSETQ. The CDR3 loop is CASSYQNSGGEAQYF. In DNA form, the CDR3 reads TGCGCCAGCAGTTACCAAAACTCAGGGGGAGAGGCCCAGTACTTC.

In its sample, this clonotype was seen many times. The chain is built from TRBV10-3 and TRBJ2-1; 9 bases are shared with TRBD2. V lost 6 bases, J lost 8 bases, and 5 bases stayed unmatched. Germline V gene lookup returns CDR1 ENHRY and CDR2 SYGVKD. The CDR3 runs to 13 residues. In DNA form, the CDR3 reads TGTGCCATCAGAGTCGGGACTAGCTATGAGCAGTTCTTC. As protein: CAIRVGTSYEQFF.

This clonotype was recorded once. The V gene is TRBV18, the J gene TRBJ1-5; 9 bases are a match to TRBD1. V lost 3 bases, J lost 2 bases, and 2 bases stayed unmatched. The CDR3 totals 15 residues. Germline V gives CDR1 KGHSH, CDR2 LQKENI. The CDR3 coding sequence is TGTGCCAGCTCACCGGACAGGGGTGGCAATCAGCCCCAGCATTTT. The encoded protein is CASSPDRGGNQPQHF.

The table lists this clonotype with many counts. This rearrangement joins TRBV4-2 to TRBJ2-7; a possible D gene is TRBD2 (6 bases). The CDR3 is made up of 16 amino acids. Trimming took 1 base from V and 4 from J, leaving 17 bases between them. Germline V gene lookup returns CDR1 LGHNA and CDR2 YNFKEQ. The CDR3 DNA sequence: TGTGCCAGCAGCCAAGGGGGGGTATCAACGGCGTACGAGCAGTACTTC. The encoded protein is CASSQGGVSTAYEQYF.

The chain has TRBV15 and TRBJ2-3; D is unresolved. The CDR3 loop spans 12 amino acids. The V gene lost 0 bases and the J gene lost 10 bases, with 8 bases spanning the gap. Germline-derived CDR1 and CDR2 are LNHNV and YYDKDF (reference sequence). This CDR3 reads CATSRDGEAQYF. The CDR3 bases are TGTGCCACCAGCAGAGATGGGGAAGCGCAGTATTTT.

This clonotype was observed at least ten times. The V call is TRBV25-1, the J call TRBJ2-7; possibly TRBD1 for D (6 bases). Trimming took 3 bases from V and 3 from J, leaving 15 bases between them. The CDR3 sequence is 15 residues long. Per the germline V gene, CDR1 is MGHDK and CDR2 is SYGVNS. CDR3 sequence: CASSDGQPVLYEQYF. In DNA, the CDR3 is TGTGCCAGCAGTGACGGACAGCCGGTGCTCTACGAGCAGTACTTC.